This T cell receptor (beta chain) was captured by sequencing in a study of blood T cell repertoires in COVID-19. Germline loops: CDR1 LNHDA, CDR2 SQIVND (reference sequence). The CDR3 spans 16 residues. Trimming took 6 bases from V and 6 from J, leaving 20 bases between them. Measured with immunoSEQ multiplex PCR; TCRdb has only the in-frame clones, and not every one. The sample contains some 340,000 clones, more than 70% of which appear only once. Each participant's cohort was designated according to participant-reported clinical history. This receptor was obtained from a woman aged 25 to 45 who had recovered from COVID-19. This chain joins TRBV19 and TRBJ2-2; weak D call: TRBD1 (7 bases). The sequencing input was PBMCs or T cells enriched from blood (not recorded which). The CDR3 coding sequence is TGTGCCAGTAGCACAAGACAGGGAGGTTCGGCCGGGGAGCTGTTTTTT. Amino acid sequence: CASSTRQGGSAGELFF.